These 15 T cell receptor beta chains share one sample of origin, sequenced in a study of T cell repertoires in ileal Crohn's disease (dated by TCRdb to about 2019). The library was built by means of the immunoSEQ multiplex PCR assay. The table comes from immuneACCESS by way of TCRdb, which keeps in-frame sequences with V and J called. Part of the clones is missing from these tables; in studies checked, under half for an unresolved V gene and the rest for unknown reasons. The sample has 2,500 to 3,500 clones on record, 86% of them singletons. Roughly 5.3% of the sample comes from the top ten. The time point label, as the study defines it: neoterminal ileum biopsy at postoperative endoscopy, about 6 months after surgery. The sequenced sample was ileal tissue. These receptors were collected from an adult with Crohn's disease.

This clone was picked up one time. This rearrangement joins TRBV5-1 to TRBJ2-1; the D gene is possibly TRBD2 (6 bases). Germline V lookup: CDR1 SGHRS, CDR2 YFSETQ. Deletions cut 4 bases from V and 4 bases from J, with 15 bases between. The CDR3 has 15 residues. The CDR3 DNA follows: TGCGCCAGCAGCGAGACTAGGCTAAGGTACAATGAGCAGTTCTTC. The encoded protein is CASSETRLRYNEQFF. Filled out from reference TRBV5-1 and TRBJ2-1, the complete variable domain reads KAGVTQTPRYLIKTRGQQVTLSCSPISGHRSVSWYQQTPGQGLQFLFEYFSETQRNKGNFPGRFSGRQFSNSRSEMNVSTLELGDSALYLCASSETRLRYNEQFFGPGTRLTVL.

This clone was observed a handful of times. The V gene is TRBV4-1, the J gene TRBJ1-2; D possibly corresponds to TRBD1 (5 bases). The V end lost 0 bases, the J end lost 2 bases, and 10 bases lay between the germline ends. The CDR3 is 15 amino acids. Germline V gene lookup returns CDR1 MGHRA and CDR2 YSYEKL. The CDR3 region has the DNA TGCGCCAGCAGCCAAGATCCGGGGCGAAACTATGGCTACACCTTC. Encoded protein: CASSQDPGRNYGYTF.

The chain recombines TRBV5-1 with TRBJ2-7; the match to TRBD1 covers 8 bases. This CDR3 comprises 16 residues. Per the germline V gene, CDR1 is SGHRS and CDR2 is YFSETQ. Unmatched junction bases numbered 9, after V lost 4 bases and J lost 0 bases. Written as DNA, the CDR3 is TGCGCCAGCAGCCCGACCCGCGGACAGGGCTCCTACGAGCAGTACTTC. This codes for CASSPTRGQGSYEQYF. Combining the CDR3 with reference TRBV5-1 and TRBJ2-7 gives the whole variable domain KAGVTQTPRYLIKTRGQQVTLSCSPISGHRSVSWYQQTPGQGLQFLFEYFSETQRNKGNFPGRFSGRQFSNSRSEMNVSTLELGDSALYLCASSPTRGQGSYEQYFGPGTRLTVT.

This clone was seen a single time. The rearrangement links TRBV2 to TRBJ1-2; TRBD1 agrees at 8 bases. Germline loops: CDR1 SNHLY, CDR2 FYNNEI. Unmatched junction bases numbered 14, after V lost 5 bases and J lost 6 bases. The CDR3 spans 16 residues. As DNA, the CDR3 is TGTGCCAGCAGTTCATCCACAGGGGGGTCCAAGAATGGCTACACCTTC. This sequence encodes CASSSSTGGSKNGYTF.

The J gene is TRBJ1-1, the V gene TRBV5-6; 10 bases are a match to TRBD1. V shed 6 bases, J shed 2 bases, and the junction held 7 bases outside the gene matches. Germline loops: CDR1 SGHDT, CDR2 YYEEEE. CDR3 length: 15 residues. The CDR3 is CASTRTGGYNTEAFF. In DNA form, the CDR3 reads TGTGCCAGCACCCGGACAGGGGGTTACAACACTGAAGCTTTCTTT. Together with reference TRBV5-6 and TRBJ1-1, the CDR3 gives the full variable domain: DAGVTQSPTHLIKTRGQQVTLRCSPKSGHDTVSWYQQALGQGPQFIFQYYEEEERQRGNFPDRFSGHQFPNYSSELNVNALLLGDSALYLCASTRTGGYNTEAFFGQGTRLTVV.

This chain joins TRBV27 and TRBJ2-7, with a weak D call TRBD1 (6 bases). Germline CDR1 MNHEY, CDR2 SMNVEV (reference sequence). This CDR3 spans 11 amino acids. CDR3 in DNA: TGTGCGGTGACAGGTAACTACGAGCAGTACTTC. The encoded protein is CAVTGNYEQYF.

The chain carries TRBV7-9 and TRBJ2-7; 7 bases map to TRBD1. The CDR3 extends over 15 amino acids. Germline CDR1 reads SEHNR; CDR2 reads FQNEAQ (reference sequence). Germline trimming cut 2 bases from V and 6 bases from J; bases unmatched to any gene: 10. Here the CDR3 DNA reads TGTGCCAGCAGCTTAAACAGGGGAGCTGAGAGCGAGCAGTACTTC. It is translated as CASSLNRGAESEQYF.

The chain has TRBV27 and TRBJ1-2; perhaps TRBD1 as D (5 bases). The ends were cut back, 1 base at V and 0 bases at J, with 15 bases in the middle. The CDR3 extends over 17 amino acids. CDR1 MNHEY and CDR2 SMNVEV come from the germline V gene (reference sequence). DNA for the CDR3: TGTGCCAGCAGTTTATGGGGCCGCTCCCAATCTAACTATGGCTACACCTTC. This translates into CASSLWGRSQSNYGYTF.

This clone was observed once. The chain uses TRBV30 and TRBJ1-3; D is perhaps TRBD1 (6 bases). The CDR3 covers 13 residues. Trimming cost V 2 bases and J 14 bases, with 19 bases left between them. Germline V gene lookup returns CDR1 GTSNPN and CDR2 SVGIG (reference sequence). The CDR3 DNA is TGTGCCTGGAGTCCTGGCGGGGGGGCGGGGCTATATTTT. This codes for CAWSPGGGAGLYF.

The CDR3 sequence: CASSQDHANTEAFF. In DNA, the CDR3 is TGCGCCAGCAGCCAAGACCACGCGAACACTGAAGCTTTCTTT. The genes are TRBV4-1 and TRBJ1-1; D uncertain. Germline loops: CDR1 MGHRA, CDR2 YSYEKL. Trimming removed 0 bases from V and 1 base from J, with 6 bases in between. CDR3 length equals 14 residues.

CDR3 sequence: CASSADRGTEAFF. CDR3 coding DNA: TGTGCCAGCAGTGCCGACAGGGGAACTGAAGCTTTCTTT. The V gene is TRBV6-1, the J gene TRBJ1-1, with TRBD1 matching over 8 bases. Per the germline V gene, CDR1 is MNHNS and CDR2 is SASEGT. The CDR3 extends over 13 amino acids. Losses at the gene ends were 4 bases for V and 5 bases for J; bases not matched to a gene: 3.

The rearrangement uses TRBV6-5 and TRBJ2-5, with D possibly TRBD1 on 7 matching bases. The CDR3 consists of 14 residues. CDR1 MNHEY and CDR2 SVGAGI come from the germline V gene. Trimming shortened V by 5 bases and J by 0 bases, and 10 bases separated the two germline ends. Here the CDR3 DNA reads TGTGCCAGCAGTCGGGGGACAGACCAAGAGACCCAGTACTTC. This gives the protein CASSRGTDQETQYF.

The chain employs TRBV10-3 and TRBJ2-1; tentative D call: TRBD2 (7 bases). Trimming removed 8 bases from V and 5 bases from J, with 16 bases in between. The CDR3 contains 14 residues. The germline gives CDR1 ENHRY, CDR2 SYGVKD. The CDR3 protein is CAIRGGADNNEQFF. In DNA, the CDR3 is TGTGCCATCCGAGGGGGGGCCGACAACAATGAGCAGTTCTTC.

In DNA form, the CDR3 reads TGTGCCAGCAGCCCAGGCCTAGGACAAGGCGAAGCCAAAAACATTCAGTACTTC. It codes for CASSPGLGQGEAKNIQYF. The chain uses TRBV21-1 and TRBJ2-4; the listed D gene, TRBD1, was not tested against the DNA. TRBV21-1 is shown as a pseudogene. This CDR3 contains 18 residues.

J is TRBJ2-3 and V is TRBV29-1, with 7 bases identical to TRBD1. V shed 7 bases and J 2 bases; nucleotides not matched to a gene: 9. The germline V gene encodes CDR1 SQVTM and CDR2 ANQGSEA. This CDR3 region has 14 residues. CDR3 DNA: TGCAGCGCAATCGCCGGGACAGCCACAGATACGCAGTATTTT. This encodes CSAIAGTATDTQYF.